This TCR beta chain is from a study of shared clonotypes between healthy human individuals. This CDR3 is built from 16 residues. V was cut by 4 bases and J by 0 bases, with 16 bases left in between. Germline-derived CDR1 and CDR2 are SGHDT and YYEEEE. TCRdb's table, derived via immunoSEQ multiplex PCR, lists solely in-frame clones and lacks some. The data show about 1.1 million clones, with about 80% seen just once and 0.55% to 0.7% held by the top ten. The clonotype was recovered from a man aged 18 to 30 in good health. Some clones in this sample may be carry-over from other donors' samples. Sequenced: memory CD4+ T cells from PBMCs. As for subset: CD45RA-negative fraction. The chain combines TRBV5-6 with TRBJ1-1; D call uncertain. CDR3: CASSSPMSGVNTEAFF. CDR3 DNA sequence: TGTGCCAGCAGCAGTCCCATGTCAGGTGTGAACACTGAAGCTTTCTTT.